Sequencing of this TCR beta chain was carried out in a study of response to subunit inactivated influenza vaccine. On this clonotype: Its specificity is not known.

TCRdb re-analysed the RT-PCR reads in MiXCR, keeping a single row per CDR3 protein. This table holds about 500,000 distinct CDR3 sequences, 6.5% to 8% found once. Study-wide points: Each seasonal flu vaccination may recruit only limited new T cells, authors suggested.

Germline V gene data show CDR1 as DFQATT and CDR2 as SNEGSKA (reference sequence). The CDR3 is made up of 13 amino acids. V dropped 5 bases and J dropped 2; count of bases not matched to a gene: 6. This chain links TRBV20-1 with TRBJ2-7, with TRBD1 matching 7 bases. The sequenced sample was PBMCs from blood, obtained around 2 years after vaccination. This TCR was recovered from a man aged 50 to 75 who received an inactivated influenza vaccine. The chain's CDR3 is CSARAGTAYEQYF. The CDR3 coding sequence is TGCAGTGCTCGAGCCGGGACAGCCTACGAGCAGTACTTC.